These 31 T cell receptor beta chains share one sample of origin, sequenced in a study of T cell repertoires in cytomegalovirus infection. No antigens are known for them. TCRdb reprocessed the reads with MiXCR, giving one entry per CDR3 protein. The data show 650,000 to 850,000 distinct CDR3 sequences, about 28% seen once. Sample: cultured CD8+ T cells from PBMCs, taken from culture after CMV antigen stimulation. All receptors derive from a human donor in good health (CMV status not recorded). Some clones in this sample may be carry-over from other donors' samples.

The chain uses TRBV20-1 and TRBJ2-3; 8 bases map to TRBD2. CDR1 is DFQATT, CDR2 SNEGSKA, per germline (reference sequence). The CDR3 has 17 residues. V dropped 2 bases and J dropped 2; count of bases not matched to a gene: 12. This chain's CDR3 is CSARTSGGQLNTDTQYF. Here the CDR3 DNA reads TGCAGTGCTAGAACCAGCGGGGGACAACTGAACACAGATACGCAGTATTTT.

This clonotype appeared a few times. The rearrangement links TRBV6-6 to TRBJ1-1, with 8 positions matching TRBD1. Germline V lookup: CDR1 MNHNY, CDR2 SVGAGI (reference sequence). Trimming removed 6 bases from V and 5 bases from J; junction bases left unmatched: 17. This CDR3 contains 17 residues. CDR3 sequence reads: CASSRWTGTVMGTEAFF. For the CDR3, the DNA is TGTGCCAGCAGCCGATGGACAGGGACTGTCATGGGGACTGAAGCTTTCTTT.

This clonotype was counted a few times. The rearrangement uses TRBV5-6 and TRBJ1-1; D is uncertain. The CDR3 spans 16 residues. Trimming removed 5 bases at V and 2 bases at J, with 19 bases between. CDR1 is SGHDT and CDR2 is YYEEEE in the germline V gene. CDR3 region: CASRAWRFTGNTEAFF. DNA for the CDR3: TGTGCCAGCAGAGCTTGGAGATTTACGGGAAACACTGAAGCTTTCTTT.

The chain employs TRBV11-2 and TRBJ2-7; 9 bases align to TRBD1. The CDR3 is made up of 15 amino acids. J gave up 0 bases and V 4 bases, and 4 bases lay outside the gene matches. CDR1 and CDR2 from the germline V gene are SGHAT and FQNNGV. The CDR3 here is CASSSRQGGSYEQYF. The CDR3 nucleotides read TGTGCCAGCAGCTCCAGACAGGGGGGCTCCTACGAGCAGTACTTC. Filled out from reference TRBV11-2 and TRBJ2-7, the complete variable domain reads EAGVAQSPRYKIIEKRQSVAFWCNPISGHATLYWYQQILGQGPKLLIQFQNNGVVDDSQLPKDRFSAERLKGVDSTLKIQPAKLEDSAVYLCASSSRQGGSYEQYFGPGTRLTVT.

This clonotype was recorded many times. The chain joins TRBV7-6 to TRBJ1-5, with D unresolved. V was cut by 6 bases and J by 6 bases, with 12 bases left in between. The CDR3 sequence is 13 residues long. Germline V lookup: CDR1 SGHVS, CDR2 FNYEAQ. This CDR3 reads CASSSGVPQPQHF. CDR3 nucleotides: TGTGCCAGCAGTTCCGGGGTCCCTCAGCCCCAGCATTTT.

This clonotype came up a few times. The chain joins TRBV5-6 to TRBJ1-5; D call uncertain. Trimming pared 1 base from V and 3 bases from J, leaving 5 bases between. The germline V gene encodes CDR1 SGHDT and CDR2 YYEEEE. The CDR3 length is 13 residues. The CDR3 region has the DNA TGTGCCAGCAGCTTGTTTGTCAATCAGCCCCAGCATTTT. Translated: CASSLFVNQPQHF.

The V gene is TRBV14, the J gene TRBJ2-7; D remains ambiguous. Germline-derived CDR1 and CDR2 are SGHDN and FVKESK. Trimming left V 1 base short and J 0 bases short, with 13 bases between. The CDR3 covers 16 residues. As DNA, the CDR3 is TGTGCCAGCAGCCAAGCGCGGCTACTAAGCTCCTACGAGCAGTACGTC. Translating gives CASSQARLLSSYEQYV.

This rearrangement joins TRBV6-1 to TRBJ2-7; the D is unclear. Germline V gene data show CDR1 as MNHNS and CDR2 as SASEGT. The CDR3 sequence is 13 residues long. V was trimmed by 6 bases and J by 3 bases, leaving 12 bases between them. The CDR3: CASSPFDLYEQYF. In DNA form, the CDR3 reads TGTGCCAGCAGCCCATTTGACCTCTACGAGCAGTACTTC.

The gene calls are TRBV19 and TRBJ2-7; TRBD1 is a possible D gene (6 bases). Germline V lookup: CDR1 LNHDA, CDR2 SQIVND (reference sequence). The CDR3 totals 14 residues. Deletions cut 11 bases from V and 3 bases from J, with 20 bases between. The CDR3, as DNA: TGTGCCCCCCTGGAAGGACAGAAACGCTACGAGCAGTACGTC. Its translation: CAPLEGQKRYEQYV.

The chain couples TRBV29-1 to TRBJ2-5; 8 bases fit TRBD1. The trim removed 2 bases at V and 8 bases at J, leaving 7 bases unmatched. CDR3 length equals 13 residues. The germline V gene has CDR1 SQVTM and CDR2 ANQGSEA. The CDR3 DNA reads TGCAGCGTTGAACAACAGGGGGTTTATACCCAGTACTTC. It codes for CSVEQQGVYTQYF. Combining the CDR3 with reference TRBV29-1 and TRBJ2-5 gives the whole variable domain SAVISQKPSRDICQRGTSLTIQCQVDSQVTMMFWYRQQPGQSLTLIATANQGSEATYESGFVIDKFPISRPNLTFSTLTVSNMSPEDSSIYLCSVEQQGVYTQYFGPGTRLLVL.

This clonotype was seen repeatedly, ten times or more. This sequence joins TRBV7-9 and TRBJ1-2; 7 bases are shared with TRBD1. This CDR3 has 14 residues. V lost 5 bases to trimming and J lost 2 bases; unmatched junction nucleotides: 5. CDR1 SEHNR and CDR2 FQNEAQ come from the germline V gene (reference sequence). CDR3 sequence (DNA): TGTGCCAGCAGCCCTCAGGGACAGAACTATGGCTACACCTTC. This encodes CASSPQGQNYGYTF.

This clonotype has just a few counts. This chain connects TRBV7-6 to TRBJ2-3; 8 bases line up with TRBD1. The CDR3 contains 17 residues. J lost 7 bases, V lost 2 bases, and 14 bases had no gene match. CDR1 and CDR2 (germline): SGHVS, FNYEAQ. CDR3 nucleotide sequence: TGTGCCAGCAGCTTAAGGGTGGCAGGGGGCATGATGAATACGCAGTATTTT. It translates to CASSLRVAGGMMNTQYF.

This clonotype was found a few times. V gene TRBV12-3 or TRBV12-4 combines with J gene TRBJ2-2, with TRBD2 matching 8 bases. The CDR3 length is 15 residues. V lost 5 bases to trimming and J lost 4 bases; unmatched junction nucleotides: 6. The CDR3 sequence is CASSRRGGPTGELFF. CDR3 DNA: TGTGCCAGCAGTAGACGGGGGGGCCCCACCGGGGAGCTGTTTTTT.

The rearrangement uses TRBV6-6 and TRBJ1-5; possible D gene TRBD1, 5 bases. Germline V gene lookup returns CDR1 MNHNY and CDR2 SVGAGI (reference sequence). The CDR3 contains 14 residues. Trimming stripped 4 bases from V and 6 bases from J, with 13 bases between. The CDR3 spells CASSSRGGIQPQHF. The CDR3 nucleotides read TGTGCCAGCAGTTCAAGGGGAGGGATTCAGCCCCAGCATTTT.

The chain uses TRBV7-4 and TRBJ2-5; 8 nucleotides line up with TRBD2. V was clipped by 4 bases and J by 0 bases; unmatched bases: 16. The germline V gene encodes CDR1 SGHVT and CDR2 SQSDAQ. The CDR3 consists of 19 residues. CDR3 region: CASSSPEGSGGRNQETQYF. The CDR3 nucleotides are TGTGCCAGCAGCTCGCCAGAAGGAAGCGGGGGTCGCAACCAAGAGACCCAGTACTTC.

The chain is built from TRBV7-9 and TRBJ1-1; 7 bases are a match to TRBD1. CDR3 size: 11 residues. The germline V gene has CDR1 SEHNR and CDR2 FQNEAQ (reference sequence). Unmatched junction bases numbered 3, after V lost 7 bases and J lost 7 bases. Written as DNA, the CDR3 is TGTGCCAGCACCAGGGGGTTTGAAGCTTTCTTT. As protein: CASTRGFEAFF.

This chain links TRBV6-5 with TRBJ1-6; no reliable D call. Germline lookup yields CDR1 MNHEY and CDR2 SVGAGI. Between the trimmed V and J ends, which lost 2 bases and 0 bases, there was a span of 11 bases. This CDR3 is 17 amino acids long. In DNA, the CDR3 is TGTGCCAGCAGTTACGGGCCAGCAAGCTCCTATAATTCACCCCTCCACTTT. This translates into CASSYGPASSYNSPLHF.

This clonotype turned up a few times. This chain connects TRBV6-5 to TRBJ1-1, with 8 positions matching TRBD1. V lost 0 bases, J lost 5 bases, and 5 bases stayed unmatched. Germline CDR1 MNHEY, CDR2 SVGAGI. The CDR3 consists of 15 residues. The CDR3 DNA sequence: TGTGCCAGCAGTTACTCTCTCACAGGGGGGACTGAAGCTTTCTTT. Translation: CASSYSLTGGTEAFF.

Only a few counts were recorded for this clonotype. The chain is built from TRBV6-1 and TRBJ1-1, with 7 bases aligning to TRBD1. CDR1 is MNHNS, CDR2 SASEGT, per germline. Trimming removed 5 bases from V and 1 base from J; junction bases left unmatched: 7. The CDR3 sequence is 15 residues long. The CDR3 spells CASSLVGGANTEAFF. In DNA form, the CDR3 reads TGTGCCAGCAGTTTGGTAGGGGGCGCGAACACTGAAGCTTTCTTT.

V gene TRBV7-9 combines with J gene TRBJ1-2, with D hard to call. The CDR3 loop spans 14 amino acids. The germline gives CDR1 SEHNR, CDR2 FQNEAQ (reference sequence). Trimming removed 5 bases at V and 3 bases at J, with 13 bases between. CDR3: CASSPPRRDYGYTF. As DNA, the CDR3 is TGTGCCAGCAGCCCCCCCCGGAGGGACTATGGCTACACCTTC.

The CDR3 sequence is CASSQSSGATYEQYF. The CDR3 DNA is TGCGCCAGCAGCCAATCTAGCGGCGCTACCTACGAGCAGTACTTC. The V and J genes are TRBV4-1 and TRBJ2-7; 7 bases match TRBD2. Germline CDR1 reads MGHRA; CDR2 reads YSYEKL. J gave up 2 bases and V 2 bases, and 6 bases lay outside the gene matches. The CDR3 runs to 15 residues.

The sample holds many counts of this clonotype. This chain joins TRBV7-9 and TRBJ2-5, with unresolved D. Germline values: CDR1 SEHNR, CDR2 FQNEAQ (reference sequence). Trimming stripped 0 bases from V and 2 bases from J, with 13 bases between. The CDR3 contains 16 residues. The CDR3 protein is CASSLAPMADQETQYF. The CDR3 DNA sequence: TGTGCCAGCAGCTTAGCCCCGATGGCGGATCAAGAGACCCAGTACTTC.

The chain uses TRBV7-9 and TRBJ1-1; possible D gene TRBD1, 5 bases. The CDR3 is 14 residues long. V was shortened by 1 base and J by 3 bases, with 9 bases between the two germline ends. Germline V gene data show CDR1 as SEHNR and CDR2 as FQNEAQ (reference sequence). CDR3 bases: TGTGCCAGCAGCTTAGTGGGGCAGTACACTGAAGCTTTCTTT. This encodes CASSLVGQYTEAFF. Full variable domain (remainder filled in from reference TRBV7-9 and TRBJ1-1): DTGVSQNPRHKITKRGQNVTFRCDPISEHNRLYWYRQTLGQGPEFLTYFQNEAQLEKSRLLSDRFSAERPKGSFSTLEIQRTEQGDSAMYLCASSLVGQYTEAFFGQGTRLTVV.

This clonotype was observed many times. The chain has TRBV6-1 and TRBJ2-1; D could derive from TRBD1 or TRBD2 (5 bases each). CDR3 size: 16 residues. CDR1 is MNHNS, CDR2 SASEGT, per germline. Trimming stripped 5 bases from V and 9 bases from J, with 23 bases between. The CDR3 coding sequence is TGTGCCAGCAGTAAAACTACGGGACCCCCCCAACCTGAGCAGTTCTTC. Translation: CASSKTTGPPQPEQFF.

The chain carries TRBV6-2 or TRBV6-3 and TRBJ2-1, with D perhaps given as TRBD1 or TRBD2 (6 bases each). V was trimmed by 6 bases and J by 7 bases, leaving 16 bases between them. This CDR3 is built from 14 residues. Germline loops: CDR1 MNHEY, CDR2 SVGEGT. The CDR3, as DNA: TGTGCCAGCAGCTTCCCTTGGGGGGCGAATGAGCAGTTCTTC. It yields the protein CASSFPWGANEQFF.

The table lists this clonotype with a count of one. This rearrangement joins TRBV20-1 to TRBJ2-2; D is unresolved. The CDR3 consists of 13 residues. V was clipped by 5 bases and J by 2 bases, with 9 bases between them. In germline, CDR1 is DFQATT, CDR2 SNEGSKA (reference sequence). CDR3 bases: TGCAGTGCTGGTCACACCAACACCGGGGAGCTGTTTTTT. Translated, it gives CSAGHTNTGELFF.

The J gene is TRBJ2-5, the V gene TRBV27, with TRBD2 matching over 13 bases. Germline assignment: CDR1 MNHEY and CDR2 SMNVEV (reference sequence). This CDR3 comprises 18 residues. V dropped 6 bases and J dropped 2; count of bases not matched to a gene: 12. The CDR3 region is CASSPFPGLAGPQETQYF. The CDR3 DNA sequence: TGTGCCAGCAGCCCATTTCCGGGACTAGCGGGGCCTCAAGAGACCCAGTACTTC.

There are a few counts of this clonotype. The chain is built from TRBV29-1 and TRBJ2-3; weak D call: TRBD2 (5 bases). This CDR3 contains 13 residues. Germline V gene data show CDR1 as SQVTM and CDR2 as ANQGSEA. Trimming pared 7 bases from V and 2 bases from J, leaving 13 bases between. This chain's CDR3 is CSAGVGDTDTQYF. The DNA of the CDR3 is TGCAGCGCCGGGGTGGGAGACACAGATACGCAGTATTTT.

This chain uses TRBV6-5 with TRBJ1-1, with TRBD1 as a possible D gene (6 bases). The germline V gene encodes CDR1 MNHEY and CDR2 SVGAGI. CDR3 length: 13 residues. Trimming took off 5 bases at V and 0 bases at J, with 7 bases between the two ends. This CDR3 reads CASSGQLNTEAFF. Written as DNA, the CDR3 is TGTGCCAGCAGTGGACAGTTGAACACTGAAGCTTTCTTT.

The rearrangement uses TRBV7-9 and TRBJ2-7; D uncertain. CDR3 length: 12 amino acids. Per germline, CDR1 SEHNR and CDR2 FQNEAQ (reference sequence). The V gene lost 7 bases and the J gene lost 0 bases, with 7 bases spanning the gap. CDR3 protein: CASTTISYEQYF. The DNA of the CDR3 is TGTGCCAGCACGACCATCTCCTACGAGCAGTACTTC.

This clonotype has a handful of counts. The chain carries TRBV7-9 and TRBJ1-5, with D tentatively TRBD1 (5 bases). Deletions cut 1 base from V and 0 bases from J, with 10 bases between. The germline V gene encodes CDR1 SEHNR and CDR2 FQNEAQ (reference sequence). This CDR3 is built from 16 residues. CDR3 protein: CASSLGGEGSNQPQHF. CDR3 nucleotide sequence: TGTGCCAGCAGCTTAGGGGGGGAAGGTAGCAATCAGCCCCAGCATTTT.